These T cell receptor beta chains were read from a single sample in a study of blood T cell repertoires in COVID-19. This table comes from immunoSEQ multiplex PCR, and its TCRdb copy is limited to in-frame clones, with some not included. The table includes roughly 170,000 clones, under 85% detected once. Sequencing used peripheral blood. Every receptor here comes from a human donor in a cohort sampled during active COVID-19. Each CDR3 is given with its conserved first and last residue. Each record gives: V gene, clone size, J gene, D gene, CDR3 protein, CDR3 DNA. A D gene is named only where the DNA matches it firmly. Expanded clones get a size class; other rows say once, few or many, or leave the size out.

V: TRBV5-1
size: NA
J: TRBJ2-1
D: NA
CDR3: CASSPTGGSSYNEQFF
DNA: TGCGCCAGCAGCCCGACTGGGGGGAGCTCCTACAATGAGCAGTTCTTC

V: TRBV25-1
size: few
J: TRBJ1-1
D: TRBD1
CDR3: CASSPPGQAAGAFF
DNA: TGTGCCAGCAGTCCCCCCGGACAGGCGGCGGGCGCTTTCTTT

V: TRBV5-6
size: NA
J: TRBJ2-3
D: TRBD2
CDR3: CASSLLVLAGIDTQYF
DNA: TGTGCCAGCAGCTTGTTGGTACTAGCGGGGATTGATACGCAGTATTTT

V: TRBV30
size: NA
J: TRBJ1-5
D: NA
CDR3: CAWSADGGQPQHF
DNA: TGTGCCTGGAGTGCTGACGGCGGCCAGCCCCAGCATTTT

V: TRBV27
size: NA
J: TRBJ1-4
D: NA
CDR3: CASSFTRTNEKLFF
DNA: TGTGCCAGCAGTTTCACGAGGACTAATGAAAAACTGTTTTTT

V: TRBV5-1
size: NA
J: TRBJ2-2
D: NA
CDR3: CASSLLTTGGTGELFF
DNA: TGCGCCAGCAGCTTATTAACGACAGGTGGTACCGGGGAGCTGTTTTTT

V: TRBV27
size: NA
J: TRBJ1-4
D: NA
CDR3: CASSDRGGDEKLFF
DNA: TGTGCCAGCAGCGACCGGGGGGGAGACGAAAAACTGTTTTTT

V: TRBV6-5
size: once
J: TRBJ2-5
D: NA
CDR3: CASSRIGRGRETQYF
DNA: TGTGCCAGCAGCCGTATCGGCAGGGGACGGGAGACCCAGTACTTC

V: TRBV18
size: NA
J: TRBJ2-3
D: TRBD1
CDR3: CASSPRGQGITDTQYF
DNA: TGTGCCAGCTCACCCAGGGGACAGGGGATCACAGATACGCAGTATTTT

V: TRBV19
size: NA
J: TRBJ2-3
D: NA
CDR3: CASGQGKTDTQYF
DNA: TGTGCCAGCGGCCAGGGGAAGACAGATACGCAGTATTTT

V: TRBV3-1/TRBV3-2
size: NA
J: TRBJ1-1
D: TRBD1
CDR3: CASSRQGVGTEAFF
DNA: TGTGCCAGCAGCCGACAGGGTGTTGGCACTGAAGCTTTCTTT

V: TRBV7-9
size: NA
J: TRBJ2-5
D: NA
CDR3: CASGLGRETQYF
DNA: TGTGCCAGCGGCTTGGGGAGAGAGACCCAGTACTTC

V: TRBV2
size: NA
J: TRBJ2-2
D: TRBD1
CDR3: CASSRGTGYTGELFF
DNA: TGTGCCAGCAGTAGGGGGACAGGGTACACCGGGGAGCTGTTTTTT

V: TRBV7-9
size: NA
J: TRBJ1-1
D: NA
CDR3: CASSLVGGKPISMNTEAFF
DNA: TGTGCCAGCAGCTTAGTAGGAGGGAAACCTATATCGATGAACACTGAAGCTTTCTTT

V: TRBV7-9
size: once
J: TRBJ2-5
D: TRBD2
CDR3: CASSLGVLAGGQETQYF
DNA: TGTGCCAGCAGCTTAGGGGTCCTAGCGGGGGGGCAAGAGACCCAGTACTTC

V: TRBV18
size: once
J: TRBJ2-7
D: TRBD1
CDR3: CASSLDRGQGEQYF
DNA: TGTGCCAGCTCACTAGACAGGGGGCAAGGCGAGCAGTACTTC

V: TRBV2
size: NA
J: TRBJ1-6
D: TRBD1
CDR3: CASSGGRDSFPFLHF
DNA: TGTGCCAGCAGTGGGGGCCGGGACAGTTTTCCTTTCCTCCACTTT

V: TRBV29-1
size: NA
J: TRBJ2-3
D: NA
CDR3: CSVEVRGGTAVSTDTQYF
DNA: TGCAGCGTTGAAGTACGCGGGGGCACAGCCGTAAGCACAGATACGCAGTATTTT

V: TRBV24-1
size: NA
J: TRBJ2-2
D: NA
CDR3: CATSDPSGGAADRLFF
DNA: TGTGCCACCAGTGATCCCAGCGGCGGGGCGGCGGACCGGCTGTTTTTT

V: TRBV20-1
size: NA
J: TRBJ2-7
D: NA
CDR3: CSASGPQISYEQYF
DNA: TGCAGTGCTAGTGGGCCCCAGATCTCCTACGAGCAGTACTTC

V: TRBV19
size: NA
J: TRBJ1-1
D: NA
CDR3: CASSRGTEAFF
DNA: TGTGCCAGTAGTCGAGGGACTGAAGCTTTCTTT

V: TRBV19
size: NA
J: TRBJ1-2
D: TRBD1
CDR3: CASSNLQGVVVYTF
DNA: TGTGCCAGTAGTAACCTCCAGGGGGTGGTCGTCTACACCTTC

V: TRBV7-7
size: NA
J: TRBJ2-3
D: TRBD2
CDR3: CASSDGLDGTQYF
DNA: TGTGCCAGCAGCGATGGACTAGATGGTACGCAGTATTTT

V: TRBV2
size: NA
J: TRBJ1-3
D: NA
CDR3: CASRTDSNANTIYF
DNA: TGTGCCAGCAGGACAGACTCAAACGCGAACACCATATATTTT

V: TRBV12-3/TRBV12-4
size: NA
J: TRBJ1-3
D: NA
CDR3: CASSPPNGHTIYF
DNA: TGTGCCAGCAGCCCCCCGAATGGGCACACCATATATTTT

V: TRBV7-9
size: NA
J: TRBJ2-5
D: TRBD1
CDR3: CASSPRRDRDETQYF
DNA: TGTGCCAGCAGCCCGCGACGGGACAGGGACGAGACCCAGTACTTC

V: TRBV6-4
size: NA
J: TRBJ2-7
D: TRBD1
CDR3: CASSDTPQGAFAGEQYF
DNA: TGTGCCAGCAGTGACACCCCCCAGGGGGCGTTTGCTGGGGAGCAGTACTTC

V: TRBV6-5
size: NA
J: TRBJ2-5
D: TRBD2
CDR3: CASSRRGEETQYF
DNA: TGTGCCAGCAGCCGGCGGGGGGAAGAGACCCAGTACTTC

V: TRBV27
size: NA
J: TRBJ1-2
D: TRBD1
CDR3: CASSIGGDYGYTF
DNA: TGTGCCAGCAGTATAGGGGGCGACTATGGCTACACCTTC

V: TRBV24-1
size: NA
J: TRBJ2-2
D: NA
CDR3: CATSDAGAETGELFF
DNA: TGTGCCACCAGTGATGCGGGGGCGGAAACCGGGGAGCTGTTTTTT

V: TRBV9
size: NA
J: TRBJ2-5
D: NA
CDR3: CASSVGGAQETQYF
DNA: TGTGCCAGCAGTGTTGGGGGGGCGCAAGAGACCCAGTACTTC

V: TRBV9
size: NA
J: TRBJ2-1
D: TRBD2
CDR3: CASSPRTSGGVYNEQFF
DNA: TGTGCCAGCAGCCCACGGACTAGCGGGGGGGTTTACAATGAGCAGTTCTTC

V: TRBV6-1
size: NA
J: TRBJ2-7
D: NA
CDR3: CASSESGSVGLYEQYF
DNA: TGTGCCAGCAGTGAATCAGGGTCCGTCGGTCTCTACGAGCAGTACTTC

V: TRBV6-5
size: NA
J: TRBJ1-1
D: TRBD1
CDR3: CASRRDREGSEAFF
DNA: TGTGCCAGCAGAAGGGACAGGGAGGGTTCTGAAGCTTTCTTT

V: TRBV11-2
size: NA
J: TRBJ1-6
D: NA
CDR3: CASSWGGSSYNSPLHF
DNA: TGTGCCAGCAGCTGGGGAGGGAGCTCCTATAATTCACCCCTCCACTTT

V: TRBV4-1
size: few
J: TRBJ2-1
D: NA
CDR3: CASSRVNLGGDGQFF
DNA: TGCGCCAGCAGCCGAGTGAATTTAGGAGGTGACGGGCAGTTCTTC

V: TRBV19
size: NA
J: TRBJ2-7
D: TRBD1
CDR3: CASSVTGGNYEQYF
DNA: TGTGCCAGTAGTGTGACAGGGGGAAACTACGAGCAGTACTTC

V: TRBV10-3
size: NA
J: TRBJ2-1
D: TRBD2
CDR3: CAIRLSGGANEQFF
DNA: TGTGCCATCAGGCTGAGCGGGGGGGCCAATGAGCAGTTCTTC

V: TRBV4-2
size: once
J: TRBJ1-3
D: NA
CDR3: CASSQVGEAGRGGNTIYF
DNA: TGTGCCAGCAGCCAAGTGGGGGAGGCGGGGCGCGGTGGAAACACCATATATTTT

V: TRBV2
size: NA
J: TRBJ2-1
D: TRBD2
CDR3: CASSAAPSGGAVEQFF
DNA: TGTGCCAGCAGTGCTGCCCCTAGCGGGGGGGCCGTGGAGCAGTTCTTC

V: TRBV5-6
size: NA
J: TRBJ1-5
D: TRBD1
CDR3: CASSLGTGSGQPQHF
DNA: TGTGCCAGCAGCTTGGGGACAGGGTCAGGGCAGCCCCAGCATTTT

V: TRBV5-4
size: NA
J: TRBJ2-3
D: NA
CDR3: CASSPLGSPLRDTQYF
DNA: TGTGCCAGCAGCCCACTCGGGAGCCCCCTCCGGGATACGCAGTATTTT

V: TRBV18
size: NA
J: TRBJ2-2
D: TRBD1
CDR3: CASSPLTGTGELFF
DNA: TGTGCCAGCTCACCACTGACAGGGACCGGGGAGCTGTTTTTT

V: TRBV19
size: NA
J: TRBJ1-1
D: TRBD1
CDR3: CASRPGQAEEAFF
DNA: TGTGCCAGTAGACCCGGACAGGCGGAAGAAGCTTTCTTT

V: TRBV27
size: NA
J: TRBJ1-4
D: NA
CDR3: CASSLWGGEKLFF
DNA: TGTGCCAGCAGTTTATGGGGCGGCGAAAAACTGTTTTTT

V: TRBV19
size: NA
J: TRBJ2-2
D: NA
CDR3: CASNRNTGELFF
DNA: TGTGCCAGTAACAGGAACACCGGGGAGCTGTTTTTT

V: TRBV18
size: once
J: TRBJ1-1
D: NA
CDR3: CASSERESAEAFF
DNA: TGTGCCAGCTCTGAGAGGGAGTCGGCTGAAGCTTTCTTT

V: TRBV6-5
size: NA
J: TRBJ1-4
D: TRBD1
CDR3: CASILDRDRGEKLFF
DNA: TGTGCCAGCATACTTGATCGGGACAGGGGGGAAAAACTGTTTTTT

V: TRBV5-1
size: once
J: TRBJ2-4
D: NA
CDR3: CASSPGVFRGAKNIQYF
DNA: TGCGCCAGCAGTCCCGGTGTATTCCGGGGAGCCAAAAACATTCAGTACTTC

V: TRBV27
size: NA
J: TRBJ2-2
D: NA
CDR3: CASRPSSGSGITGELFF
DNA: TGTGCCAGCAGGCCTTCTTCGGGATCCGGGATTACCGGGGAGCTGTTTTTT

V: TRBV30
size: few
J: TRBJ1-6
D: TRBD1
CDR3: CAWSVQGGSPLHF
DNA: TGTGCCTGGAGTGTACAGGGGGGGTCACCCCTCCACTTT

V: TRBV29-1
size: NA
J: TRBJ2-2
D: TRBD1
CDR3: CSIRGQTGELFF
DNA: TGCAGCATCAGGGGGCAAACCGGGGAGCTGTTTTTT

V: TRBV7-2
size: few
J: TRBJ1-1
D: NA
CDR3: CASSPMGTNTEAFF
DNA: TGTGCCAGCAGCCCTATGGGCACAAACACTGAAGCTTTCTTT